The TCR beta chain described here comes from a study of CD8+ T cells in alopecia areata. Study-level background: At a dose of 5 to 10 mg twice daily, oral tofacitinib was given to treated patients. Findings of the study overall: Sequence data from scalp samples additionally include resident alphabeta T cells of normal skin.

Investigators isolated RNA and reverse transcribed it into cDNA to act as the sequencing template. The protocol was immunoSEQ multiplex PCR, while the TCRdb copy is restricted to in-frame clones and leaves out a portion. Of under 300,000 clones listed, around 67% are singletons. To note about this clone: Antigen: not known.

The ends were cut back, 6 bases at V and 5 bases at J, with 14 bases in the middle. CDR1 and CDR2 from the germline V gene are SQVTM and ANQGSEA. CDR3 length equals 13 residues. It was from alopecia areata patients that lesional scalp punch biopsies and peripheral blood were collected. The chain is built from TRBV29-1 and TRBJ2-1, with D possibly matching TRBD2 (5 bases). This specimen consisted of CD4+ T cells sorted from blood, obtained at week 0. The receptor was isolated from a human donor with alopecia areata. The CDR3 region is CSVASTRDNEQFF. CDR3 nucleotides: TGCAGCGTCGCTTCTACTAGGGACAATGAGCAGTTCTTC.